These 31 T cell receptor beta chains came from one sample sequenced in a study of identifying expanded T cells in peripheral blood. Assay: immunoSEQ multiplex PCR; the TCRdb copy retains only in-frame clones and omits some. The data show about 100,000 clones, around nine tenths seen once. Sequenced input: blood. The source is a person aged 18 to 75 in good health.

The chain uses TRBV7-2 and TRBJ1-1; perhaps TRBD1 as D (5 bases). Germline V gene data show CDR1 as SGHTA and CDR2 as FQGNSA. The CDR3 has 15 amino acids. V shed 2 bases and J shed 6 bases, with 16 bases lying between them. For the CDR3, the DNA is TGTGCCAGCAGCTTAAGTCGTGGCAGGGATGCTGAAGCTTTCTTT. The encoded protein is CASSLSRGRDAEAFF.

The rearrangement uses TRBV2 and TRBJ1-1; D not certain. Trimming pared 10 bases from V and 6 bases from J, leaving 18 bases between. This CDR3 contains 13 residues. CDR1 is SNHLY, CDR2 FYNNEI, per germline. For the CDR3, the DNA is TGTGCCACCACGGCGGGCGTTGGGTCTGAAGCTTTCTTT. This sequence encodes CATTAGVGSEAFF.

The V and J genes are TRBV9 and TRBJ2-3, with 7 bases fitting TRBD1. This CDR3 contains 13 residues. After removal of 3 bases from V and 5 bases from J, the junction contained 3 bases not matched to a gene. Germline loops: CDR1 SGDLS, CDR2 YYNGEE. The CDR3 DNA follows: TGTGCCAGCAGCGGCGACAGGGTAGATACGCAGTATTTT. Encoded protein: CASSGDRVDTQYF. Combining the CDR3 with reference TRBV9 and TRBJ2-3 gives the whole variable domain DSGVTQTPKHLITATGQRVTLRCSPRSGDLSVYWYQQSLDQGLQFLIQYYNGEERAKGNILERFSAQQFPDLHSELNLSSLELGDSALYFCASSGDRVDTQYFGPGTRLTVL.

This chain connects TRBV19 to TRBJ1-1; D is ambiguous. Germline V gene lookup returns CDR1 LNHDA and CDR2 SQIVND (reference sequence). V lost 3 bases and J lost 0, with 11 bases in between. The CDR3 is made up of 15 amino acids. The CDR3 nucleotides read TGTGCCAGTAGTATGGGGTACAGCATGAACACTGAAGCTTTCTTT. It codes for CASSMGYSMNTEAFF.

The V call is TRBV2, the J call TRBJ1-1; the D is unclear. CDR1 is SNHLY and CDR2 is FYNNEI in the germline V gene. There are 13 residues in the CDR3. V was clipped by 4 bases and J by 0 bases, with 6 bases between them. The CDR3 region is CASSAGLNTEAFF. CDR3 sequence (DNA): TGTGCCAGCAGTGCGGGTCTGAACACTGAAGCTTTCTTT. The full variable domain, in which reference TRBV2 and TRBJ1-1 provide the parts outside the CDR3, is EPEVTQTPSHQVTQMGQEVILRCVPISNHLYFYWYRQILGQKVEFLVSFYNNEISEKSEIFDDQFSVERPDGSNFTLKIRSTKLEDSAMYFCASSAGLNTEAFFGQGTRLTVV.

The gene calls are TRBV5-6 and TRBJ2-3; D is ambiguous. The CDR3 runs 14 residues. The V and J ends lost 2 bases and 4 bases respectively, with 11 bases between them. Germline CDR1 SGHDT, CDR2 YYEEEE. CDR3 protein: CASSFLMVADTQYF. CDR3 DNA sequence: TGTGCCAGCAGCTTCCTCATGGTCGCAGATACGCAGTATTTT.

This chain uses TRBV5-4 with TRBJ2-7; 8 nucleotides line up with TRBD2. Unmatched junction bases numbered 10, after V lost 0 bases and J lost 5 bases. In germline, CDR1 is SGHNT, CDR2 YYREEE (reference sequence). The CDR3 loop spans 16 amino acids. For the CDR3, the DNA is TGTGCCAGCAGCTTGGGATCGGGACTAGGTTACGACGAGCAGTACTTC. Translation: CASSLGSGLGYDEQYF.

The DNA for the CDR3 is TGTGCCAGCTCACCGGCAGGGGTCGTTGTGGCAGATACGCAGTATTTT. Its protein is CASSPAGVVVADTQYF. The V gene is TRBV18, the J gene TRBJ2-3; TRBD1 might be the D (6 bases). The CDR3 is 16 amino acids. The V end was cut by 3 bases, the J end by 4 bases, with 17 bases between. Germline V lookup: CDR1 KGHSH, CDR2 LQKENI. The entire variable domain, with the rest obtained from reference TRBV18 and TRBJ2-3, is as follows: NAGVMQNPRHLVRRRGQEARLRCSPMKGHSHVYWYRQLPEEGLKFMVYLQKENIIDESGMPKERFSAEFPKEGPSILRIQQVVRGDSAAYFCASSPAGVVVADTQYFGPGTRLTVL.

The chain employs TRBV10-1 and TRBJ2-1; 14 positions match TRBD2. Germline-derived CDR1 and CDR2 are WNHNN and SYGVQD (reference sequence). Germline trimming cut 4 bases from V and 8 bases from J; bases unmatched to any gene: 10. The CDR3 sequence is 17 residues long. This CDR3 is CASSGGLAGVIGDEQFF. CDR3 DNA: TGCGCCAGCAGTGGGGGACTAGCGGGAGTTATAGGGGATGAGCAGTTCTTC.

The gene calls are TRBV11-3 and TRBJ2-5; 11 positions agree with TRBD2. V was pared by 4 bases and J by 5 bases, with 15 bases of the junction left unmatched. Germline V gene data show CDR1 as SGHNT and CDR2 as YENEEA. The CDR3 contains 18 residues. The DNA of the CDR3 is TGTGCCAGCAGCTCCCGAGTTATAGCGGGAGGGGTCGGGGAGACCCAGTACTTC. Translated: CASSSRVIAGGVGETQYF.

The chain has TRBV2 and TRBJ2-5; 8 bases fit TRBD1. Per the germline V gene, CDR1 is SNHLY and CDR2 is FYNNEI. The CDR3 consists of 15 residues. J lost 2 bases, V lost 6 bases, and 8 bases had no gene match. DNA for the CDR3: TGTGCCAGCAGCCCCCAAAGGACAGGGCAAGAGACCCAGTACTTC. Encoded protein: CASSPQRTGQETQYF.

This chain joins TRBV6-8 and TRBJ2-7; possibly TRBD1 for D (6 bases). The CDR3 length is 15 residues. Germline CDR1 and CDR2: MNHGY and SAAAGT. V was pared by 7 bases and J by 2 bases, with 18 bases between. CDR3 sequence (DNA): TGTGCCAGCACCCACACCAACAGGGAACCCTACGAGCAGTACTTC. Its protein product is CASTHTNREPYEQYF.

This clone is a singleton in its sample. The chain carries TRBV4-2 and TRBJ1-2; 9 bases are a match to TRBD1. This CDR3 comprises 15 residues. J lost 3 bases, V lost 1 base, and 3 bases had no gene match. Germline-derived CDR1 and CDR2 are LGHNA and YNFKEQ. The CDR3 DNA reads as TGTGCCAGCAGCCAAGGGACAGGGGAGGACTATGGCTACACCTTC. Its translation: CASSQGTGEDYGYTF.

This chain links TRBV4-1 with TRBJ1-3; 9 bases align to TRBD1. In germline, CDR1 is MGHRA, CDR2 YSYEKL. The ends lost 0 bases at V and 8 bases at J; junction bases unmatched: 2. This CDR3 region has 14 residues. The CDR3 region has the DNA TGCGCCAGCAGCCAAGAACAGGGGGCATACACCATATATTTT. Translation gives CASSQEQGAYTIYF.

The chain uses TRBV7-9 and TRBJ1-5; D ambiguous. Trimming pared 4 bases from V and 2 bases from J, leaving 6 bases between. Germline lookup yields CDR1 SEHNR and CDR2 FQNEAQ (reference sequence). This CDR3 has 13 amino acids. The CDR3 loop reads CASSSGGNQPQHF. Here the CDR3 DNA reads TGTGCCAGCAGCTCCGGGGGCAATCAGCCCCAGCATTTT.

V gene TRBV20-1 combines with J gene TRBJ1-2; the D gene is possibly TRBD1 (5 bases). Trimming stripped 3 bases from V and 11 bases from J, with 13 bases between. CDR3 length: 11 amino acids. Germline V gene sequence: CDR1 DFQATT, CDR2 SNEGSKA (reference sequence). CDR3 coding DNA: TGCAGTGCTAGGCCCGACAGAGTTTACACCTTC. This translates into CSARPDRVYTF.

A single count supports this clone. The chain joins TRBV9 to TRBJ2-5; D is uncertain. V lost 4 bases and J 0 bases, leaving 16 bases between the germline ends. The CDR3 has 16 amino acids. Germline V gene data show CDR1 as SGDLS and CDR2 as YYNGEE. In DNA form, the CDR3 reads TGTGCCAGCAGCCCTTACCCCGACCCGTACCAAGAGACCCAGTACTTC. It yields the protein CASSPYPDPYQETQYF.

A few counts support this clone. The chain recombines TRBV10-3 with TRBJ1-1; 8 bases align to TRBD1. Germline V lookup: CDR1 ENHRY, CDR2 SYGVKD. This CDR3 comprises 15 residues. The trim removed 4 bases at V and 5 bases at J, leaving 9 bases unmatched. The CDR3 DNA sequence: TGTGCCATCAGTGTCGGACAGGGAGAGGGTACTGAAGCTTTCTTT. It yields the protein CAISVGQGEGTEAFF.

The chain joins TRBV10-1 to TRBJ2-5; 9 nucleotides line up with TRBD2. Trimming cost V 6 bases and J 5 bases; bases outside gene matches: 4. This CDR3 contains 13 residues. Germline CDR1 is WNHNN and CDR2 is SYGVQD (reference sequence). In nucleotides, the CDR3 is TGCGCCAGCAGCGATAGCGGGGGTGAGACCCAGTACTTC. Encoded protein: CASSDSGGETQYF.

This clone was picked up a small number of times. The V gene is TRBV5-5, the J gene TRBJ1-2; D unresolved. V lost 0 bases, J lost 2 bases, and 14 bases lay in between. Germline CDR1 reads SGHKS; CDR2 reads YYEKEE (reference sequence). The CDR3 spans 16 residues. Here the CDR3 reads CASSLEPRGGNYGYTF. CDR3 nucleotide sequence: TGTGCCAGCAGCTTGGAACCCCGTGGAGGAAACTATGGCTACACCTTC. Full variable domain (outside the CDR3, taken from reference TRBV5-5 and TRBJ1-2): DAGVTQSPTHLIKTRGQQVTLRCSPISGHKSVSWYQQVLGQGPQFIFQYYEKEERGRGNFPDRFSARQFPNYSSELNVNALLLGDSALYLCASSLEPRGGNYGYTFGSGTRLTVV.

In this sample, this clone turned up a few times. J is TRBJ1-1 and V is TRBV6-5, with D unresolved. The CDR3 is 15 amino acids. From germline, CDR1 is MNHEY and CDR2 SVGAGI. V lost 4 bases, J lost 5 bases, and 17 bases lay in between. The CDR3 reads CASSSLGSSRTEAFF. The CDR3 DNA follows: TGTGCCAGCAGTTCCCTGGGGTCTTCTCGAACTGAAGCTTTCTTT.

The chain carries TRBV5-4 and TRBJ2-3; D is possibly TRBD2 (6 bases). The germline V and J ends were trimmed by 0 bases and 1 base, with 12 bases remaining between them. In germline, CDR1 is SGHNT, CDR2 YYREEE (reference sequence). This CDR3 contains 16 residues. CDR3 loop: CASSLALTGGTDTQYF. The CDR3 DNA follows: TGTGCCAGCAGCTTGGCCCTTACGGGAGGCACAGATACGCAGTATTTT.

This sequence joins TRBV19 and TRBJ2-2, with D hard to call. The germline V gene encodes CDR1 LNHDA and CDR2 SQIVND (reference sequence). The ends were cut back, 8 bases at V and 6 bases at J, with 10 bases in the middle. This CDR3 is built from 12 residues. For the CDR3, the DNA is TGTGCCAGTCTCCCGCAATCCGGGGAGCTGTTTTTT. This translates into CASLPQSGELFF.

This clone has a handful of counts. The chain carries TRBV5-1 and TRBJ1-2; D ambiguous. Between the trimmed V and J ends, which lost 0 bases and 7 bases, there was a span of 7 bases. This CDR3 has 12 residues. CDR1 is SGHRS and CDR2 is YFSETQ in the germline V gene. CDR3 residues: CASSLDQRGYTF. CDR3 DNA sequence: TGCGCCAGCAGCTTGGATCAGCGTGGCTACACCTTC.

This chain connects TRBV28 to TRBJ2-1; 12 bases map to TRBD2. J gave up 7 bases and V 6 bases, and 13 bases lay outside the gene matches. Germline V CDR1 and CDR2: MDHEN, SYDVKM. CDR3 size: 17 residues. The CDR3 DNA follows: TGTGCCAGCAGCCCCAGGCTAGCGGGAGGGCCGGGAAATGAGCAGTTCTTC. It translates to CASSPRLAGGPGNEQFF.

This clone was seen just once. The gene calls are TRBV7-9 and TRBJ1-1; D is undetermined. Trimming took 5 bases from V and 1 from J, leaving 14 bases between them. CDR3 length equals 15 residues. Looked up from germline, CDR1 is SEHNR and CDR2 is FQNEAQ (reference sequence). The CDR3 DNA sequence: TGTGCCAGCAGCCCACTAGCCCGAGGGAACACTGAAGCTTTCTTT. Its protein product is CASSPLARGNTEAFF.

The chain couples TRBV7-9 to TRBJ2-1; a weak D match, TRBD1 (5 bases). The CDR3 consists of 16 residues. Germline V lookup: CDR1 SEHNR, CDR2 FQNEAQ (reference sequence). The V end was cut by 1 base, the J end by 0 bases, with 10 bases between. CDR3 sequence (DNA): TGTGCCAGCAGCTTAGGACAGAGTAGCTCCTACAATGAGCAGTTCTTC. Residues: CASSLGQSSSYNEQFF.

In this sample, this clone turned up once. This sequence joins TRBV11-2 and TRBJ2-5; D gene unclear. Trimming cost V 2 bases and J 3 bases, with 10 bases left between them. This CDR3 has 14 residues. Germline V CDR1 and CDR2: SGHAT, FQNNGV. As DNA, the CDR3 is TGTGCCAGCAGCTTAACTATTTTGAAAGAGACCCAGTACTTC. Its protein is CASSLTILKETQYF.

The rearrangement uses TRBV5-1 and TRBJ2-1, with D unresolved. Per the germline V gene, CDR1 is SGHRS and CDR2 is YFSETQ. The V and J ends lost 4 bases and 0 bases respectively, with 14 bases between them. CDR3 length: 16 amino acids. CDR3 in DNA: TGCGCCAGCAGCACCGGCGTCCGAAGCTCCTACAATGAGCAGTTCTTC. Translation: CASSTGVRSSYNEQFF.

V gene TRBV19 combines with J gene TRBJ1-2; 10 nucleotides match TRBD1. CDR1 is LNHDA and CDR2 is SQIVND in the germline V gene (reference sequence). The trim removed 7 bases at V and 0 bases at J, leaving 5 bases unmatched. The CDR3 spans 15 residues. CDR3 DNA: TGTGCCAGTAAAGGGACAGGGGTCACTAACTATGGCTACACCTTC. Protein sequence: CASKGTGVTNYGYTF. Combining the CDR3 with reference TRBV19 and TRBJ1-2 gives the whole variable domain DGGITQSPKYLFRKEGQNVTLSCEQNLNHDAMYWYRQDPGQGLRLIYYSQIVNDFQKGDIAEGYSVSREKKESFPLTVTSAQKNPTAFYLCASKGTGVTNYGYTFGSGTRLTVV.

This clone was recorded once. This chain joins TRBV11-3 and TRBJ1-1; D remains unclear. This CDR3 region has 11 residues. The V end lost 5 bases, the J end lost 7 bases, and 8 bases lay between the germline ends. Per germline, CDR1 SGHNT and CDR2 YENEEA. The CDR3 region has the DNA TGTGCCAGCAGCCTCGGGGATGAAGCTTTCTTT. Its protein is CASSLGDEAFF.